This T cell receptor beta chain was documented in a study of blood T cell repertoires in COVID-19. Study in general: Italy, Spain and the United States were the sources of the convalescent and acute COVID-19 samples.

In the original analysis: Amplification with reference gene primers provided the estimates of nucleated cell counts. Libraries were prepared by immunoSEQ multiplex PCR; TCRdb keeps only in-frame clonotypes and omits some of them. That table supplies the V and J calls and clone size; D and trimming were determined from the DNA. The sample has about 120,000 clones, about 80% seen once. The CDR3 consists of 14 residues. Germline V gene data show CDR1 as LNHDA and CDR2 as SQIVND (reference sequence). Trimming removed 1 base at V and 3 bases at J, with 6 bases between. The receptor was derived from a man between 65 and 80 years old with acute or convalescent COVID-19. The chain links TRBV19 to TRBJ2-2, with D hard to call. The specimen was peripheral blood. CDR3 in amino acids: CASSIGSDTGELFF. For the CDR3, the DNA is TGTGCCAGTAGTATAGGGTCGGACACCGGGGAGCTGTTTTTT.